This TCR beta chain originates from a study of vaccination effects on CD4 cells after COVID-19. On the study more broadly: The cohort was immunized with two doses of either the BNT162b2 or mRNA-1273 vaccine.

Measured with immunoSEQ multiplex PCR; TCRdb has only the in-frame clones, and not every one. The table shows about 20,000 clones, with less than 85% occurring only once. Using viral peptide pools, the ViraFEST assay grew out antigen-specific CD4+ T cells prior to sequencing. Following 10 days of culture, CD4+ T cells were isolated. Fresh IL-2-containing medium replaced half the medium on days 3 and 7. Comment on this clone: Its antigen is not identified.

The CDR3 loop spans 17 amino acids. Germline V lookup: CDR1 SGHTS, CDR2 YDEGEE. V dropped 0 bases and J dropped 0 bases, with 13 bases sitting between them. General study findings and limits: Late in the post-vaccination period, infection-induced and vaccine-induced clones underwent marked clonal contraction. In vaccinees who were healthy, merely 1 out of 255 vaccine-induced clones cross-reacted with common cold coronaviruses.

Sequenced here: CD4+ T cells from PBMCs cultured with HCoV-229E spike peptides, sampled before COVID-19 vaccination. V and J are TRBV5-8 and TRBJ1-5; D ambiguous. This TCR derives from a human donor who received a COVID-19 vaccine. The CDR3 here is CASSLGQLRYSNQPQHF. The CDR3 DNA reads as TGTGCCAGCAGCTTGGGTCAGCTGAGATATAGCAATCAGCCCCAGCATTTT.